What follows are 16 T cell receptor beta chains derived from one specimen sequenced in a study of blood T cell repertoires in COVID-19. Libraries were prepared by immunoSEQ multiplex PCR; TCRdb keeps only in-frame clonotypes and omits some of them. Among 36,000 or so clones listed, around 90% were seen once. Sequenced input: peripheral blood. The origin of the receptors is a woman in her seventies with active COVID-19.

This rearrangement joins TRBV6-2 or TRBV6-3 to TRBJ1-6; a possible D gene is TRBD1 (5 bases). The ends were cut back, 5 bases at V and 7 bases at J, with 15 bases in the middle. Germline V gives CDR1 MNHEY, CDR2 SVGEGT. The CDR3 is 15 amino acids. The CDR3 sequence is CASSRGGRGNSPLHF. The CDR3 coding sequence is TGTGCCAGCAGTCGCGGAGGGAGGGGAAATTCACCCCTCCACTTT.

This sequence joins TRBV5-1 and TRBJ1-1; D remains unclear. Trimming shortened V by 4 bases and J by 1 base, and 8 bases separated the two germline ends. CDR1 and CDR2 (germline): SGHRS, YFSETQ. There are 13 residues in the CDR3. The CDR3 region is CASSITQNTEAFF. CDR3 bases: TGCGCCAGCAGCATTACACAGAACACTGAAGCTTTCTTT.

The rearrangement links TRBV11-3 to TRBJ1-1; no clear D gene. CDR3 length equals 14 residues. Germline V gene sequence: CDR1 SGHNT, CDR2 YENEEA. V lost 6 bases, J lost 1 base, and 12 bases lay in between. The CDR3 loop reads CASSLDGTNTEAFF. The CDR3 bases are TGTGCCAGCAGTCTAGACGGTACGAACACTGAAGCTTTCTTT.

Here the CDR3 DNA reads TGTGCCAGCAGCCTCTGGAACACCGGGGAGCTGTTTTTT. This translates into CASSLWNTGELFF. The V gene is TRBV3-1 (or the pseudogene TRBV3-2), the J gene TRBJ2-2; D ambiguous. Trimming took 4 bases from V and 1 from J, leaving 4 bases between them. Looked up from germline, CDR1 is LGHDT and CDR2 is YNNKEL (reference sequence). CDR3 length: 13 residues.

The CDR3 region has the DNA TGTGCCAGCTCGGGTATTCTGGGTTATGGCTACACCTTC. Protein sequence: CASSGILGYGYTF. The chain joins TRBV7-9 to TRBJ1-2; D unclear. The V gene lost 8 bases and the J gene lost 5 bases, with 15 bases spanning the gap. There are 13 residues in the CDR3. Germline V gene sequence: CDR1 SEHNR, CDR2 FQNEAQ (reference sequence). Supplemented by reference TRBV7-9 and TRBJ1-2, the full variable domain reads DTGVSQNPRHKITKRGQNVTFRCDPISEHNRLYWYRQTLGQGPEFLTYFQNEAQLEKSRLLSDRFSAERPKGSFSTLEIQRTEQGDSAMYLCASSGILGYGYTFGSGTRLTVV.

The gene calls are TRBV6-4 and TRBJ2-3; D may be TRBD2 (7 bases). The CDR3 length is 14 residues. The V gene lost 4 bases and the J gene lost 4 bases, with 12 bases spanning the gap. Germline V gene lookup returns CDR1 MRHNA and CDR2 SNTAGT. The CDR3 loop reads CASSVGGLADTQYF. In nucleotides, the CDR3 is TGTGCCAGCAGTGTGGGGGGGCTTGCAGATACGCAGTATTTT.

J is TRBJ2-3 and V is TRBV5-4; TRBD2 aligns across 8 bases. This CDR3 spans 15 amino acids. Per germline, CDR1 SGHNT and CDR2 YYREEE (reference sequence). V was clipped by 4 bases and J by 4 bases; unmatched bases: 8. This chain's CDR3 is CASSPTRGGSDTQYF. The CDR3 DNA sequence: TGTGCCAGCAGCCCTACCCGGGGGGGGTCAGATACGCAGTATTTT.

This chain uses TRBV6-6 with TRBJ2-4, with 9 bases aligning to TRBD1. Looked up from germline, CDR1 is MNHNY and CDR2 is SVGAGI (reference sequence). V shed 6 bases, J shed 7 bases, and the junction held 4 bases outside the gene matches. The CDR3 extends over 13 amino acids. The CDR3 here is CASSPTGGNIQYF. The DNA for the CDR3 is TGTGCCAGCAGCCCGACAGGGGGGAACATTCAGTACTTC.

The chain uses TRBV11-2 and TRBJ2-2; maybe TRBD1 (5 bases). From germline, CDR1 is SGHAT and CDR2 FQNNGV. V was trimmed by 4 bases and J by 4 bases, leaving 10 bases between them. This CDR3 contains 14 residues. This chain's CDR3 is CASSSTVATGELFF. CDR3 bases: TGTGCCAGCAGCTCGACAGTCGCCACCGGGGAGCTGTTTTTT. The whole variable domain, remainder taken from reference TRBV11-2 and TRBJ2-2, is EAGVAQSPRYKIIEKRQSVAFWCNPISGHATLYWYQQILGQGPKLLIQFQNNGVVDDSQLPKDRFSAERLKGVDSTLKIQPAKLEDSAVYLCASSSTVATGELFFGEGSRLTVL.

The chain combines TRBV5-1 with TRBJ1-1; D is perhaps TRBD1 (5 bases). Looked up from germline, CDR1 is SGHRS and CDR2 is YFSETQ. The CDR3 sequence is 15 residues long. Between the trimmed V and J ends, which lost 0 bases and 6 bases, there was a span of 15 bases. This chain's CDR3 is CASSLDGGADPEAFF. Here the CDR3 DNA reads TGCGCCAGCAGCTTGGATGGAGGGGCTGACCCTGAAGCTTTCTTT.

V and J are TRBV5-1 and TRBJ2-3, with 9 bases aligning to TRBD2. The CDR3 is 14 residues long. V trimming: 4 bases; J trimming: 5 bases; junction bases outside the gene matches: 5. Per germline, CDR1 SGHRS and CDR2 YFSETQ. In DNA form, the CDR3 reads TGCGCCAGCAGCCCGGGACTAGCCAGAGATACGCAGTATTTT. Translation gives CASSPGLARDTQYF.

V and J are TRBV12-5 and TRBJ2-3, with 14 bases that match TRBD2. This CDR3 is built from 16 residues. Germline V gives CDR1 LGHNT, CDR2 FRNRAP. V lost 6 bases and J lost 1; bases outside the gene matches: 3. The DNA for the CDR3 is TGTGCTAGTGGACTGGGACTAGCGGGGGGCACAGATACGCAGTATTTT. Protein: CASGLGLAGGTDTQYF.

The rearrangement uses TRBV9 and TRBJ1-6, with D hard to call. The CDR3 spans 15 residues. Germline V lookup: CDR1 SGDLS, CDR2 YYNGEE. Trimming removed 2 bases from V and 0 bases from J, with 6 bases in between. The CDR3 protein is CASSVAGSYNSPLHF. CDR3 in DNA: TGTGCCAGCAGCGTCGCAGGCTCCTATAATTCACCCCTCCACTTT.

The chain carries TRBV19 and TRBJ1-1, with 9 positions matching TRBD1. Germline CDR1 and CDR2: LNHDA and SQIVND (reference sequence). The CDR3 has 15 residues. V trimming: 7 bases; J trimming: 6 bases; junction bases outside the gene matches: 12. The CDR3 here is CASKSTGQGWSEAFF. Here the CDR3 DNA reads TGTGCCAGTAAATCGACTGGACAGGGGTGGTCTGAAGCTTTCTTT.

The chain uses TRBV2 and TRBJ2-1; tentative D call: TRBD2 (6 bases). Germline-derived CDR1 and CDR2 are SNHLY and FYNNEI. V shed 1 base and J shed 7 bases, with 17 bases lying between them. CDR3 size: 16 residues. CDR3 region: CASSEGLEAATNEQFF. The DNA for the CDR3 is TGTGCCAGCAGTGAAGGACTAGAAGCTGCCACTAATGAGCAGTTCTTC.

This chain uses TRBV5-4 with TRBJ1-2; no reliable D call. In germline, CDR1 is SGHNT, CDR2 YYREEE (reference sequence). Between the trimmed V and J ends, which lost 4 bases and 2 bases, there was a span of 9 bases. This CDR3 is built from 13 residues. The CDR3 sequence is CASSIDPNYGYTF. The CDR3 DNA follows: TGTGCCAGCAGCATAGATCCGAACTATGGCTACACCTTC. Drawing the rest from reference TRBV5-4 and TRBJ1-2, the complete variable domain is ETGVTQSPTHLIKTRGQQVTLRCSSQSGHNTVSWYQQALGQGPQFIFQYYREEENGRGNFPPRFSGLQFPNYSSELNVNALELDDSALYLCASSIDPNYGYTFGSGTRLTVV.